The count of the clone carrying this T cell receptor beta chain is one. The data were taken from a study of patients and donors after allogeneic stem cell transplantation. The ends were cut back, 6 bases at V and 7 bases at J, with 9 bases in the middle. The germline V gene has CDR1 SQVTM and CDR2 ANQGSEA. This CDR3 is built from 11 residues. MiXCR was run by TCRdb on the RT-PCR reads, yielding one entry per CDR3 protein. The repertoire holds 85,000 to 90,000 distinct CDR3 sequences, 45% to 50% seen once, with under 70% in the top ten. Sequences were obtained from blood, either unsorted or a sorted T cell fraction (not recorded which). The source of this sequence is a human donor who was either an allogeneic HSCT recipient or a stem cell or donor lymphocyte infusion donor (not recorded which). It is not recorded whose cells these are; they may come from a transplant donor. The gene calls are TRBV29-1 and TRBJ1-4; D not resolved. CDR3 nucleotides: TGCAGCGTAGTGCTGGGTGAAAAACTGTTTTTT. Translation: CSVVLGEKLFF.